Presented here are 31 T cell receptor beta chains from one specimen sequenced in a study of regulatory T cells in long-lasting Graves disease. TCR beta libraries were built with iRepertoire HTBI primers and Arm-PCR of CDR3 regions. In TCRdb, the multiplex PCR reads were re-called with MiXCR into one record per CDR3 protein. The profile covers 250,000 to 300,000 distinct CDR3 sequences, with 15% to 20% appearing a single time and 13% to 15% taken by the ten largest. Time point described: newly diagnosed GD, antithyroid drugs for less than 3 months. PBMC RNA was the source of the TCR library. Separately, the same data were catalogued under a study of T cells in Graves' hyperthyroidism and ophthalmopathy.

The source was peripheral blood mononuclear cells (PBMCs), collected at new diagnosis, from a patient treated with antithyroid drugs. The receptors come from a woman aged 30 to 39 with Graves disease.

This clonotype was detected ten times or more. This chain uses TRBV9 with TRBJ2-7, with D uncertain. V lost 0 bases, J lost 6 bases, and 16 bases lay in between. From germline, CDR1 is SGDLS and CDR2 YYNGEE. This CDR3 comprises 15 residues. The CDR3 DNA reads TGTGCCAGCAGCGTAGCTACCGTTCCGCCGGTCGAGCAGTACTTC. Amino acids: CASSVATVPPVEQYF.

The chain combines TRBV4-1 with TRBJ2-1; 13 bases map to TRBD2. Per germline, CDR1 MGHRA and CDR2 YSYEKL. With V trimmed by 2 bases and J by 0 bases, 1 base remained unmatched. The CDR3 is 17 residues long. The CDR3 loop is CASSQRTSGGSYNEQFF. The CDR3 DNA is TGCGCCAGCAGCCAACGGACTAGCGGGGGCTCCTACAATGAGCAGTTCTTC.

The rearrangement joins TRBV10-3 to TRBJ1-1, with 8 nucleotides matching TRBD1. The CDR3 contains 13 residues. Trimming cost V 4 bases and J 8 bases; bases outside gene matches: 6. The germline CDR1 and CDR2 sequences are ENHRY and SYGVKD. The CDR3 DNA reads as TGTGCCATCAGTGGAGTGGACAGGGAAGAAGCTTTCTTT. Its translation is CAISGVDREEAFF.

The sample holds many counts of this clonotype. The chain uses TRBV6-5 and TRBJ2-7; possibly TRBD1 for D (6 bases). Germline V CDR1 and CDR2: MNHEY, SVGAGI. The CDR3 has 16 amino acids. V was trimmed by 0 bases and J by 6 bases, leaving 18 bases between them. CDR3: CASSYSRGASSGEQYF. As DNA, the CDR3 is TGTGCCAGCAGTTACTCCAGGGGAGCTAGCTCTGGCGAGCAGTACTTC.

This clonotype was found many times. The chain is built from TRBV20-1 and TRBJ1-5; D gene unclear. Germline V gene sequence: CDR1 DFQATT, CDR2 SNEGSKA (reference sequence). This CDR3 contains 14 residues. Trimming took off 5 bases at V and 11 bases at J, with 22 bases between the two ends. For the CDR3, the DNA is TGCAGTGCTCCTCATCATTCAGGAAAGGAGTCCCAGCATTTT. Protein sequence: CSAPHHSGKESQHF.

There are a few counts of this clonotype. This sequence joins TRBV3-1 and TRBJ1-2; tentatively, D is TRBD1 (5 bases). The CDR3 runs to 12 residues. CDR1 is LGHDT and CDR2 is YNNKEL in the germline V gene (reference sequence). Trimming pared 3 bases from V and 14 bases from J, leaving 16 bases between. The CDR3 is CASSQGSGTPTF. CDR3 DNA sequence: TGTGCCAGCAGCCAGGGCTCCGGGACCCCGACCTTC.

This clonotype has at least ten counts. The chain employs TRBV7-9 and TRBJ2-1, with 9 bases identical to TRBD1. With V trimmed by 4 bases and J by 0 bases, 7 bases remained unmatched. CDR1 is SEHNR and CDR2 is FQNEAQ in the germline V gene (reference sequence). The CDR3 sequence is 17 residues long. The CDR3 bases are TGTGCCAGCAGCTCCCTCGGGACAGGGAGCTCCTACAATGAGCAGTTCTTC. It codes for CASSSLGTGSSYNEQFF.

The sample holds many counts of this clonotype. The V call is TRBV4-1, the J call TRBJ1-2; 7 bases fit TRBD1. Trimming at V came to 4 bases and at J to 3 bases, leaving 8 bases not matched to a gene. This CDR3 is 15 amino acids long. The germline V gene has CDR1 MGHRA and CDR2 YSYEKL. CDR3 DNA: TGCGCCAGCAGCCGAGGTCGACAGGGTGACTATGGCTACACCTTC. The encoded protein is CASSRGRQGDYGYTF.

The rearrangement links TRBV9 to TRBJ1-1; unclear D gene. V lost 4 bases and J lost 2, with 9 bases in between. CDR3 length equals 13 residues. Per the germline V gene, CDR1 is SGDLS and CDR2 is YYNGEE. The chain's CDR3 is CASSQWDNTEAFF. CDR3 sequence (DNA): TGTGCCAGCAGCCAGTGGGATAACACTGAAGCTTTCTTT.

This clonotype was counted at least ten times. The chain carries TRBV3-1 and TRBJ1-5, with D perhaps TRBD1 (5 bases). Trimming stripped 1 base from V and 5 bases from J, with 15 bases between. Per the germline V gene, CDR1 is LGHDT and CDR2 is YNNKEL (reference sequence). The CDR3 runs to 16 residues. CDR3 DNA: TGTGCCAGCAGCCAAGCGACAGTACCAACGGATCAGCCCCAGCATTTT. Translation: CASSQATVPTDQPQHF. The full variable domain, its missing parts supplied by reference TRBV3-1 and TRBJ1-5, is DTAVSQTPKYLVTQMGNDKSIKCEQNLGHDTMYWYKQDSKKFLKIMFSYNNKELIINETVPNRFSPKSPDKAHLNLHINSLELGDSAVYFCASSQATVPTDQPQHFGDGTRLSIL.

The chain links TRBV6-1 to TRBJ2-2, with D unresolved. V was trimmed by 11 bases and J by 4 bases, leaving 8 bases between them. The germline V gene has CDR1 MNHNS and CDR2 SASEGT. The length of the CDR3 is 11 residues. CDR3 region: CAATGTGELFF. CDR3 in DNA: TGTGCCGCGACGGGCACCGGGGAGCTGTTTTTT.

The sample holds many counts of this clonotype. The genes are TRBV6-2 or TRBV6-3 and TRBJ2-3; 7 nucleotides agree with TRBD2. V was clipped by 7 bases and J by 6 bases; unmatched bases: 19. Per germline, CDR1 MNHEY and CDR2 SVGEGT. CDR3 length: 17 amino acids. The CDR3 sequence: CASNPLGRGGKEDTQYF. The DNA of the CDR3 is TGTGCCAGCAACCCTCTCGGCCGCGGGGGTAAGGAGGATACGCAGTATTTT.

This clonotype was observed at least ten times. V is TRBV12-3 or TRBV12-4 and J is TRBJ1-2; D unclear. The CDR3 loop spans 13 amino acids. V was pared by 2 bases and J by 4 bases, with 8 bases between. CDR3 coding DNA: TGTGCCAGCAGTTTACAGATCACCTATGGCTACACCTTC. It encodes CASSLQITYGYTF.

The sample holds many counts of this clonotype. The rearrangement joins TRBV29-1 to TRBJ1-2; D perhaps matches TRBD1 (5 bases). Germline V gene sequence: CDR1 SQVTM, CDR2 ANQGSEA. Between the trimmed V and J ends, which lost 5 bases and 0 bases, there was a span of 13 bases. This CDR3 comprises 14 residues. CDR3 amino acids: CSVSTGLANYGYTF. Here the CDR3 DNA reads TGCAGCGTTTCTACAGGACTAGCTAACTATGGCTACACCTTC.

This clonotype was seen ten or more times. The rearrangement links TRBV13 to TRBJ1-3; no clear D. The V and J ends lost 5 bases and 8 bases respectively, with 10 bases between them. Looked up from germline, CDR1 is PRHDT and CDR2 is FYEKMQ (reference sequence). CDR3 length: 12 residues. The CDR3 nucleotides read TGTGCCAGCAGCGCCAGGAGCTACACCATATATTTT. Its protein is CASSARSYTIYF.

In this sample, this clonotype turned up many times. The chain couples TRBV20-1 to TRBJ2-5, with TRBD1 matching over 9 bases. Trimming removed 5 bases from V and 3 bases from J; junction bases left unmatched: 10. Germline V lookup: CDR1 DFQATT, CDR2 SNEGSKA (reference sequence). This CDR3 is 15 amino acids long. CDR3 amino acids: CSAVTGTGLEETQYF. The CDR3 region has the DNA TGCAGTGCTGTCACCGGGACAGGGTTGGAAGAGACCCAGTACTTC.

This clonotype has a count of ten or more. The chain is built from TRBV27 and TRBJ1-6; 7 bases are a match to TRBD1. Germline loops: CDR1 MNHEY, CDR2 SMNVEV (reference sequence). V dropped 4 bases and J dropped 7; count of bases not matched to a gene: 1. This CDR3 is 13 amino acids long. Written as DNA, the CDR3 is TGTGCCAGCAGTTCGACAGGGAATTCACCCCTCCACTTT. It specifies CASSSTGNSPLHF.

This rearrangement joins TRBV5-1 to TRBJ2-3; 9 bases agree with TRBD2. Germline trimming cut 4 bases from V and 6 bases from J; bases unmatched to any gene: 9. Germline values: CDR1 SGHRS, CDR2 YFSETQ. This CDR3 comprises 15 residues. The CDR3 DNA sequence: TGCGCCAGCAGCCCGGGCGGGGGGGCCGCTGATACGCAGTATTTT. This gives the protein CASSPGGGAADTQYF.

This clonotype was recorded many times. CDR3 DNA: TGTGCCAGCAGCCCCCACTCAGATACGCAGTATTTT. Residues: CASSPHSDTQYF. The gene calls are TRBV7-2 and TRBJ2-3; the D is unclear. Germline CDR1 and CDR2: SGHTA and FQGNSA. This CDR3 region has 12 residues. V dropped 5 bases and J dropped 4 bases, with 7 bases sitting between them.

Remarks on this clonotype: The conserved phenylalanine or tryptophan normally closing the CDR3 is absent here, so this likely arose from a read error. No DNA is shown, since the ends of the CDR3 on it are uncertain; the CDR3 is the one TCRdb lists. This rearrangement joins TRBV12-3 or TRBV12-4 to TRBJ2-4; the D segment call TRBD2 is taken from the table without a DNA check. The CDR3 is 17 residues long, counting both termini. The CDR3 sequence: CASRAAAALAGEQYFGP.

The chain carries TRBV6-2 or TRBV6-3 and TRBJ2-3, with D perhaps being TRBD1 or TRBD2 (5 bases each). Judging by the DNA end, TRBJ2-5 fits better; the J call may be wrong. From germline, CDR1 is MNHEY and CDR2 SVGEGT. The CDR3 loop spans 14 amino acids. As DNA, the CDR3 is TGTGCCAGCACCCTACATGGGGGTTTGGAGACCCAGTACTTC. Amino acid sequence: CASTLHGGLETQYF.

On this clonotype itself: A much larger clone differs by one base, so this may be a read error. The genes are TRBV11-2 and TRBJ1-4, with D unclear. Germline CDR1 and CDR2: SGHAT and FQNNGV. The CDR3 has 15 amino acids. V was cut by 2 bases and J by 0 bases, with 7 bases left in between. CDR3 nucleotides: TGTGCCAGCAGCTTAATCAGAGCAACTAATGAAAAACTGTTTTTT. Translated: CASSLIRATNEKLFF.

This clonotype occurred a few times. V usage is TRBV27 and J usage is TRBJ1-2, with TRBD1 matching over 7 bases. The CDR3 extends over 16 amino acids. Germline-derived CDR1 and CDR2 are MNHEY and SMNVEV (reference sequence). V gave up 5 bases and J gave up 1 base; unmatched junction bases: 10. CDR3: CASSPRQGGINYGYTF. The CDR3 nucleotides read TGTGCCAGCAGTCCCCGGCAGGGGGGGATTAACTATGGCTACACCTTC.

This clonotype was recorded many times. J is TRBJ2-5 and V is TRBV2; 11 bases line up with TRBD2. The CDR3 contains 14 residues. CDR1 is SNHLY, CDR2 FYNNEI, per germline. The J segment lost 4 bases and the V segment lost 7 bases, leaving 5 bases of the junction unmatched. The CDR3 spells CASTIAGGLETQYF. CDR3 coding DNA: TGTGCCAGCACTATAGCGGGGGGGCTAGAGACCCAGTACTTC. Complete variable domain (other parts from reference TRBV2 and TRBJ2-5): EPEVTQTPSHQVTQMGQEVILRCVPISNHLYFYWYRQILGQKVEFLVSFYNNEISEKSEIFDDQFSVERPDGSNFTLKIRSTKLEDSAMYFCASTIAGGLETQYFGPGTRLLVL.

This clonotype showed up many times. J is TRBJ2-7 and V is TRBV28; 9 nucleotides align to TRBD1. Germline CDR1 reads MDHEN; CDR2 reads SYDVKM. The CDR3 runs to 13 residues. With V trimmed by 7 bases and J by 5 bases, 6 bases remained unmatched. As DNA, the CDR3 is TGTGCCAGCAACCCGGGACAGGGAGACGAGCAGTACTTC. The encoded protein is CASNPGQGDEQYF.

The sample holds many counts of this clonotype. The chain carries TRBV10-1 and TRBJ1-1; D unclear. Per the germline V gene, CDR1 is WNHNN and CDR2 is SYGVQD (reference sequence). The CDR3 loop spans 13 amino acids. The V and J ends lost 0 bases and 5 bases respectively, with 7 bases between them. The CDR3 region is CASSESPWTEAFF. The CDR3 DNA is TGCGCCAGCAGTGAGTCCCCATGGACTGAAGCTTTCTTT.

This clonotype has ten or more counts. The DNA for the CDR3 is TGTGCCAGCAGTTACCCGGGACCTATCACTGAAGCTTTCTTT. The encoded protein is CASSYPGPITEAFF. V is TRBV6-5 and J is TRBJ1-1, with D tentatively TRBD1 (5 bases). Per germline, CDR1 MNHEY and CDR2 SVGAGI. This CDR3 is 14 amino acids long. V dropped 2 bases and J dropped 4 bases, with 11 bases sitting between them.

This clonotype was picked up many times. The V gene is TRBV5-1, the J gene TRBJ1-2, with D perhaps TRBD1 (6 bases). Germline loops: CDR1 SGHRS, CDR2 YFSETQ. The CDR3 runs to 12 residues. V shed 1 base and J shed 10 bases, with 11 bases lying between them. This CDR3 reads CASSLSQGLYTF. The CDR3 region has the DNA TGCGCCAGCAGCTTGAGCCAGGGGCTCTACACCTTC.

This clonotype was seen repeatedly, ten times or more. The chain is built from TRBV11-2 and TRBJ2-1; D is undetermined. Deletions cut 0 bases from V and 9 bases from J, with 6 bases between. The CDR3 is made up of 12 amino acids. Germline CDR1 reads SGHAT; CDR2 reads FQNNGV. CDR3: CASSLDFPEQFF. The CDR3 coding sequence is TGTGCCAGCAGCTTAGACTTCCCTGAGCAGTTCTTC.

This clonotype was detected many times. The chain employs TRBV20-1 and TRBJ2-1; D is possibly TRBD2 (6 bases). Trimming took off 3 bases at V and 5 bases at J, with 11 bases between the two ends. There are 13 residues in the CDR3. Looked up from germline, CDR1 is DFQATT and CDR2 is SNEGSKA (reference sequence). CDR3 region: CSARDGGDNEQFF. For the CDR3, the DNA is TGCAGTGCTAGGGACGGGGGAGACAATGAGCAGTTCTTC.

The chain combines TRBV19 with TRBJ2-1; TRBD2 is a possible D gene (6 bases). Germline V gene sequence: CDR1 LNHDA, CDR2 SQIVND (reference sequence). There are 15 residues in the CDR3. With 5 bases removed from V and 6 bases from J, the gap between germline ends came to 17 bases. CDR3: CASSARLVAVNEQFF. The CDR3 DNA follows: TGTGCCAGTAGTGCCCGACTAGTCGCAGTCAATGAGCAGTTCTTC.